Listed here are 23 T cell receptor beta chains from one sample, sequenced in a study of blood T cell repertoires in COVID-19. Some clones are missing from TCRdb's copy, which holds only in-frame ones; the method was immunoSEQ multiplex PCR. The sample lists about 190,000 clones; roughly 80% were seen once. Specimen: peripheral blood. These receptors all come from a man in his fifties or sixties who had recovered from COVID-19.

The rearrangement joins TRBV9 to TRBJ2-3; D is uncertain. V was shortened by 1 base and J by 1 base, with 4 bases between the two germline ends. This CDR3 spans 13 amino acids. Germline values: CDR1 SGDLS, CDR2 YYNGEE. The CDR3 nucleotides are TGTGCCAGCAGCGTATCTGGCACAGATACGCAGTATTTT. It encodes CASSVSGTDTQYF.

The CDR3 reads CASSSGHSSYNEQFF. The CDR3 bases are TGTGCCAGCAGTTCGGGACATAGCTCCTACAATGAGCAGTTCTTC. The J gene is TRBJ2-1, the V gene TRBV27; maybe TRBD1 (6 bases). This CDR3 comprises 15 residues. V gave up 4 bases and J gave up 0 bases, with 10 bases separating them. The germline V gene has CDR1 MNHEY and CDR2 SMNVEV (reference sequence).

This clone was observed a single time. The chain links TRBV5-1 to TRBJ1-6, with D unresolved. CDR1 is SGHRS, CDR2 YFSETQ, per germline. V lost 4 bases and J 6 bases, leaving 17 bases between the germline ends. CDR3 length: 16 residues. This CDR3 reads CASSPTPVEFNSPLHF. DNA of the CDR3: TGCGCCAGCAGCCCCACCCCGGTCGAGTTTAATTCACCCCTCCACTTT.

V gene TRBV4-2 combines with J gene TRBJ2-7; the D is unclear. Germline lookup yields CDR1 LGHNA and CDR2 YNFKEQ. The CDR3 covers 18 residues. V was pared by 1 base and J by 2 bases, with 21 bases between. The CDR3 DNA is TGTGCCAGCAGCCAAGTCATCACTCAGCGAGAACCTACCTACGAGCAGTACTTC. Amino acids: CASSQVITQREPTYEQYF.

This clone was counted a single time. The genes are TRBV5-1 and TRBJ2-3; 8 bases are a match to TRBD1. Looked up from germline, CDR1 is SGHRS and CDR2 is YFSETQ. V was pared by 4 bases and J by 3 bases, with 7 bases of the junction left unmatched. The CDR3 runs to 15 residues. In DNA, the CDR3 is TGCGCCAGCAGCACGACAGGGGAGTTAACAGATACGCAGTATTTT. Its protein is CASSTTGELTDTQYF.

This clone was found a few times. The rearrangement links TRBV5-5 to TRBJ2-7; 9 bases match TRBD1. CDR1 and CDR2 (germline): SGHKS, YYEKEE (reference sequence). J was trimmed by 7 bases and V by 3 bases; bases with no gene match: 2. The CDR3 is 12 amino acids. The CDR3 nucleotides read TGTGCCAGCAGCTGGACAGGGGAGGAGCAGTACTTC. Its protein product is CASSWTGEEQYF.

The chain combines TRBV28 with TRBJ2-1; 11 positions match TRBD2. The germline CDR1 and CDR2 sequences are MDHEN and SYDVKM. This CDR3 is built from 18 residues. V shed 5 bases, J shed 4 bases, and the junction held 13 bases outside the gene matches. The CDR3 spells CASSTSTPGLAVYNEQFF. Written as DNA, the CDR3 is TGTGCCAGCAGTACCTCAACCCCGGGACTAGCGGTTTACAATGAGCAGTTCTTC.

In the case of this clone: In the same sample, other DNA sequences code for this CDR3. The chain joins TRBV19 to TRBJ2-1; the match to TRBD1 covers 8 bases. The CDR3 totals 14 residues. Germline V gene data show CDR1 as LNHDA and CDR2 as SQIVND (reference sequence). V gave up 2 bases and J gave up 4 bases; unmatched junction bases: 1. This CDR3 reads CASSITGGYNEQFF. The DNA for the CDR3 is TGTGCCAGTAGTATAACAGGGGGTTACAATGAGCAGTTCTTC.

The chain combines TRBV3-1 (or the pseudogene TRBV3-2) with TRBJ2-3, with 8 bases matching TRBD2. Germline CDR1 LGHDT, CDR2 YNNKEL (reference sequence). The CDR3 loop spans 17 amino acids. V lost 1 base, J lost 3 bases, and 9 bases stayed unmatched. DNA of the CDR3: TGTGCCAGCAGCCAAGCCCGAGGGATAGCGGGGACAGATACGCAGTATTTT. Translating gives CASSQARGIAGTDTQYF.

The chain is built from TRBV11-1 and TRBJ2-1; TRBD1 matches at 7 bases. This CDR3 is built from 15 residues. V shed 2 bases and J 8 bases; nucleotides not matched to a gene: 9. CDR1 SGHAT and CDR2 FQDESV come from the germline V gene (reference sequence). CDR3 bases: TGTGCCAGCAGCTTATTTTTGGCAGGGGGACATGAGCAGTTCTTC. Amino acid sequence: CASSLFLAGGHEQFF. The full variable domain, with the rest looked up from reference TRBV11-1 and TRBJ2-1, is EAEVAQSPRYKITEKSQAVAFWCDPISGHATLYWYRQILGQGPELLVQFQDESVVDDSQLPKDRFSAERLKGVDSTLKIQPAELGDSAMYLCASSLFLAGGHEQFFGPGTRLTVL.

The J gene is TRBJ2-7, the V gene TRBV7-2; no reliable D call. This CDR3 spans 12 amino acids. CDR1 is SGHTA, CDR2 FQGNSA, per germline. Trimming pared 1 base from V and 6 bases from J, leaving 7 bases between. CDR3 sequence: CASSLVPLEQYF. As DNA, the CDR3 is TGTGCCAGCAGCTTAGTCCCCCTCGAGCAGTACTTC.

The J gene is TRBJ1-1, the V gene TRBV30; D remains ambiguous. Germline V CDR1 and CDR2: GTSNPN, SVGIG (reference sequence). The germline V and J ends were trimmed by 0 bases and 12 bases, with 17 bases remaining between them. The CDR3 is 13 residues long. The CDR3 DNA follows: TGTGCCTGGAGTGTGGTTTCGACGGGTAGGCCTTTCTTT. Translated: CAWSVVSTGRPFF.

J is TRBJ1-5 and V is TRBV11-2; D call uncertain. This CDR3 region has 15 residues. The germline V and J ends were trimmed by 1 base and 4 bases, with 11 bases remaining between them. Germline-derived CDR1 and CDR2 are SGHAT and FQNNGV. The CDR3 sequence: CASSLAGVANQPQHF. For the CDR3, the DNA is TGTGCCAGCAGCTTAGCCGGAGTAGCAAATCAGCCCCAGCATTTT. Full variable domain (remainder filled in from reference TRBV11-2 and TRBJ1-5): EAGVAQSPRYKIIEKRQSVAFWCNPISGHATLYWYQQILGQGPKLLIQFQNNGVVDDSQLPKDRFSAERLKGVDSTLKIQPAKLEDSAVYLCASSLAGVANQPQHFGDGTRLSIL.

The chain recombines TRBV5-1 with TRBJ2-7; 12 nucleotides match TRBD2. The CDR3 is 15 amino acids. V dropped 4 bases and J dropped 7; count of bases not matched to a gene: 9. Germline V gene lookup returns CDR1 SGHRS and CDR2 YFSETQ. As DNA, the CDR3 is TGCGCCAGCAGCAACCGCCTAGCGGGAGGGGGTGAGCAGTACTTC. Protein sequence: CASSNRLAGGGEQYF.

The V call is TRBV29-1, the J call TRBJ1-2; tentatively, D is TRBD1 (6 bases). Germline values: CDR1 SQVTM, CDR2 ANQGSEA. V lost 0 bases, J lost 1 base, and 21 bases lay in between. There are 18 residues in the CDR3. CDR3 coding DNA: TGCAGCGTTGAAGAATTTGGGAGGGGGAGGTTTATTAACTATGGCTACACCTTC. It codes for CSVEEFGRGRFINYGYTF.

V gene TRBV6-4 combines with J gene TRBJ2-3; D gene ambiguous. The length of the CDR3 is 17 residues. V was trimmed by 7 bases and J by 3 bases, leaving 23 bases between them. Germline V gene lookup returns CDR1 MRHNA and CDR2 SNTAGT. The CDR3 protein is CASTLPATLVDTDTQYF. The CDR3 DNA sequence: TGTGCCAGCACCCTTCCGGCGACTCTAGTGGATACAGATACGCAGTATTTT.

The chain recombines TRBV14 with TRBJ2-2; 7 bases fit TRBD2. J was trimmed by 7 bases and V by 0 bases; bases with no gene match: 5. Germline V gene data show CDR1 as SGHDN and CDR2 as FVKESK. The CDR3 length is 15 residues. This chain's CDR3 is CASSQDRGEFGELFF. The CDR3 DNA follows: TGTGCCAGCAGCCAAGATCGGGGGGAATTCGGGGAGCTGTTTTTT.

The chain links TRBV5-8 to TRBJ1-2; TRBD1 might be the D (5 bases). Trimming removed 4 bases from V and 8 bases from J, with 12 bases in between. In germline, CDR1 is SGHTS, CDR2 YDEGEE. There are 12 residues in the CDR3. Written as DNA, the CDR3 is TGTGCCAGCAGCCATAACGGGGGGGGCTACACCTTC. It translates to CASSHNGGGYTF.

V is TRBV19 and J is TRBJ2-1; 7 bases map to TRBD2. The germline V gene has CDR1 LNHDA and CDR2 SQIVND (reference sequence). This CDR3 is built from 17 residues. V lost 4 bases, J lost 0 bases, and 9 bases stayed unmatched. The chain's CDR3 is CASSTQAGRISYNEQFF. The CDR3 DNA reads TGTGCCAGTAGTACTCAAGCGGGGCGAATCTCCTACAATGAGCAGTTCTTC.

CDR3 sequence (DNA): TGTGCCATCAGTCCCGGGACTAGCATCGCCGGGGAGCTGTTTTTT. Protein product: CAISPGTSIAGELFF. The chain recombines TRBV10-3 with TRBJ2-2; 9 bases agree with TRBD2. Per germline, CDR1 ENHRY and CDR2 SYGVKD. The CDR3 is 15 residues long. V trimming: 5 bases; J trimming: 6 bases; junction bases outside the gene matches: 7.

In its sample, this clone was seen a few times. CDR3 protein: CASSARDRNTEAFF. CDR3 nucleotide sequence: TGTGCCAGCAGCGCGCGGGACCGGAACACTGAAGCTTTCTTT. The chain employs TRBV9 and TRBJ1-1, with D tentatively TRBD1 (5 bases). The CDR3 totals 14 residues. CDR1 is SGDLS, CDR2 YYNGEE, per germline. V lost 3 bases, J lost 1 base, and 10 bases lay in between. The entire variable domain, with the rest obtained from reference TRBV9 and TRBJ1-1, is as follows: DSGVTQTPKHLITATGQRVTLRCSPRSGDLSVYWYQQSLDQGLQFLIQYYNGEERAKGNILERFSAQQFPDLHSELNLSSLELGDSALYFCASSARDRNTEAFFGQGTRLTVV.

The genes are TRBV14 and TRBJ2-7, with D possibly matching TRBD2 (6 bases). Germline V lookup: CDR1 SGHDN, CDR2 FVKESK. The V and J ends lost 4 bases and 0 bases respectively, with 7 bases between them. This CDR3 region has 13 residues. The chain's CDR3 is CASSRDFSYEQYF. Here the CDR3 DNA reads TGTGCCAGCAGCCGGGACTTCTCCTACGAGCAGTACTTC. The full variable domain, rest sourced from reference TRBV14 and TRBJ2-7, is EAGVTQFPSHSVIEKGQTVTLRCDPISGHDNLYWYRRVMGKEIKFLLHFVKESKQDESGMPNNRFLAERTGGTYSTLKVQPAELEDSGVYFCASSRDFSYEQYFGPGTRLTVT.

The CDR3 is CASSPTGSRSYNSPLHF. CDR3 DNA: TGCGCCAGCAGTCCGACAGGGTCTAGATCCTATAATTCACCCCTCCACTTT. The genes are TRBV10-2 and TRBJ1-6, with 7 nucleotides matching TRBD1. This CDR3 region has 17 residues. V lost 5 bases, J lost 1 base, and 8 bases stayed unmatched. Germline CDR1 WSHSY, CDR2 SAAADI.